The 5 T cell receptor beta chains below come from one sample, sequenced in a study of breast tumors, draining lymph nodes, adjacent tissues listed by TCRdb under 2016. Lymph node samples came from the axillary draining lymph nodes of breast cancer patients. Preparation of the library involved multiplex PCR. The sequencing machine was an Illumina HiSeq 2000. TCRdb reprocessing: public reads trimmed at Q25 with fastp, clones called with MiXCR, in-frame beta chains kept. Entries that share a CDR3 protein sequence are merged under the most common genes and DNA. In all, the sample holds approximately 190,000 distinct CDR3 sequences, and over 25% of those were seen once. The leading ten clones occupy more than 4% of the sample. The source material was axillary lymph node tissue. The receptors derive from a female donor with breast cancer. Some clones in this sample may be carry-over from other donors' samples.

This clonotype was counted many times. The V call is TRBV7-2, the J call TRBJ2-2; D ambiguous. This CDR3 contains 14 residues. Trimming shortened V by 1 base and J by 4 bases, and 7 bases separated the two germline ends. Germline-derived CDR1 and CDR2 are SGHTA and FQGNSA. The CDR3 bases are TGTGCCAGCAGCTTAGTAGTGGTCACCGGGGAGCTGTTTTTT. This translates into CASSLVVVTGELFF.

There are many counts of this clonotype. The junction departs from germline at one end; a sequencing error may be responsible. This sequence joins TRBV7-7 and TRBJ2-1; 8 nucleotides match TRBD2. This CDR3 comprises 13 residues. The germline V gene has CDR1 SSHAT and CDR2 FNYEAQ (reference sequence). This chain's CDR3 is CASSPGGGNEQFF. The CDR3, as DNA: TGTGCTAGCAGCCCCGGGGGGGGCAATGAGCAGTTCTTC.

This clonotype was found many times. This rearrangement joins TRBV12-3 or TRBV12-4 to TRBJ1-2, with D unresolved. Trimming removed 2 bases from V and 4 bases from J, with 8 bases in between. The CDR3 length is 13 residues. The CDR3 loop is CASSLTRGYGYTF. The CDR3 coding sequence is TGTGCCAGCAGTTTAACTCGGGGCTATGGCTACACCTTC.

This clonotype was detected ten times or more. The chain links TRBV2 to TRBJ2-7, with D possibly being TRBD1 (6 bases). Trimming took off 6 bases at V and 2 bases at J, with 14 bases between the two ends. Germline V lookup: CDR1 SNHLY, CDR2 FYNNEI. The CDR3 is 14 amino acids. The CDR3 loop is CASRETGPTYEQYF. The CDR3 bases are TGTGCCAGCAGGGAAACAGGGCCCACCTACGAGCAGTACTTC.

This clonotype was seen many times. The chain carries TRBV6-2 or TRBV6-3 and TRBJ1-6; D remains ambiguous. The CDR3 has 15 residues. V dropped 7 bases and J dropped 7 bases, with 17 bases sitting between them. Germline CDR1 and CDR2: MNHEY and SVGEGT. In DNA, the CDR3 is TGTGCCAGCACCCCGTCGGGCTTACCGAATTCACCCCTCCACTTT. It yields the protein CASTPSGLPNSPLHF.